Listed below are T cell receptor beta chains from one sample, sequenced in a study of blood T cell repertoires in COVID-19. Data came from immunoSEQ multiplex PCR; TCRdb stores just in-frame clones and leaves some out. The sample has approximately 300,000 clones, around 89% seen once. The specimen was peripheral blood. Source of these receptors: a woman aged 45-65 years with active or convalescent COVID-19. The CDR3 runs from the conserved cysteine through the conserved F or W. The order of the fields is J gene, V gene, clone size, D gene, CDR3 DNA, CDR3 protein. D genes are given only for firm matches. Expanded clones are given a class, and other clones once, few, many or no size at all.

J gene: TRBJ1-2; V gene: TRBV20-1; clone size: NA; D gene: NA; CDR3 DNA: TGCAGTGCTAGTAGGCAGGGAGGCTATGGCTACACCTTC; CDR3 protein: CSASRQGGYGYTF
J gene: TRBJ2-6; V gene: TRBV9; clone size: NA; D gene: NA; CDR3 DNA: TGTGCCAGCAGCGTATGGGGGGTGGACTCTGGGGCCAACGTCCTGACTTTC; CDR3 protein: CASSVWGVDSGANVLTF
J gene: TRBJ2-7; V gene: TRBV2; clone size: NA; D gene: TRBD1; CDR3 DNA: TGTGCCAGCAACGACGGCCCTGGACAGGGCGAAGGCGAGCAGTACTTC; CDR3 protein: CASNDGPGQGEGEQYF
J gene: TRBJ2-3; V gene: TRBV12-5; clone size: NA; D gene: TRBD2; CDR3 DNA: TGTGCTAGTGGTCCCGGGACTAGCGGGGGGTACACAGATACGCAGTATTTT; CDR3 protein: CASGPGTSGGYTDTQYF
J gene: TRBJ2-5; V gene: TRBV15; clone size: NA; D gene: TRBD2; CDR3 DNA: TGTGCCACCAGCACACTAGTACTAGCGGGGGGCCTTGGATTCCAAGAGACCCAGTACTTC; CDR3 protein: CATSTLVLAGGLGFQETQYF
J gene: TRBJ2-5; V gene: TRBV29-1; clone size: NA; D gene: TRBD1; CDR3 DNA: TGCAGCGTAAAACTGGGGGACAGACCTCGGGAGACCCAGTACTTC; CDR3 protein: CSVKLGDRPRETQYF
J gene: TRBJ2-7; V gene: TRBV4-2; clone size: NA; D gene: TRBD1; CDR3 DNA: TGTGCCAGCAGCCAAGACTACAGGGGATCTTACGAGCAGTACTTC; CDR3 protein: CASSQDYRGSYEQYF
J gene: TRBJ2-7; V gene: TRBV10-3; clone size: few; D gene: TRBD2; CDR3 DNA: TGTGCCATCAGGACGGGACTAGGGGACGAGCAGTACTTC; CDR3 protein: CAIRTGLGDEQYF
J gene: TRBJ1-3; V gene: TRBV13; clone size: NA; D gene: NA; CDR3 DNA: TGTGCCAGCAGCTTTCAGGGGCTTGGTGGAAACACCATATATTTT; CDR3 protein: CASSFQGLGGNTIYF
J gene: TRBJ1-5; V gene: TRBV12-1; clone size: NA; D gene: NA; CDR3 DNA: TGTGCCAGCAGCTTACACAGGACAGGCGACAATCAGCCCCAGCATTTT; CDR3 protein: CASSLHRTGDNQPQHF
J gene: TRBJ2-1; V gene: TRBV6-6; clone size: NA; D gene: NA; CDR3 DNA: TGTGCCAGCACTCTACTTAAATCCTACAATGAGCAGTTCTTC; CDR3 protein: CASTLLKSYNEQFF
J gene: TRBJ2-3; V gene: TRBV6-5; clone size: few; D gene: NA; CDR3 DNA: TGTGCCAGCAGCCTACAGGGTGGCACAGATACGCAGTATTTT; CDR3 protein: CASSLQGGTDTQYF
J gene: TRBJ2-2; V gene: TRBV25-1; clone size: NA; D gene: TRBD1; CDR3 DNA: TGTGCCAGCAGTGAACCGGGACAGGGGAACACCGGGGAGCTGTTTTTT; CDR3 protein: CASSEPGQGNTGELFF
J gene: TRBJ2-5; V gene: TRBV4-3; clone size: NA; D gene: TRBD1; CDR3 DNA: TGCGCCAGCAGCCAAGATGTCGGACAGGGAGGGACCCAGTACTTC; CDR3 protein: CASSQDVGQGGTQYF
J gene: TRBJ1-2; V gene: TRBV15; clone size: NA; D gene: NA; CDR3 DNA: TGTGCCACCAGCAGAGATTCCGGGGATGGCTATGGCTACACCTTC; CDR3 protein: CATSRDSGDGYGYTF